Each of the 26 T cell receptor beta chains below was sequenced from the same sample in a study of Graves' ophthalmopathy and Graves' hyperthyroidism. Amplification targeted the TCR beta CDR3 regions, with RNA transcripts as the source material. An initial RT-PCR round employing HTBI primers preceded a second-round multiplex PCR. TCRdb re-called the multiplex PCR reads through MiXCR, storing one row per CDR3 protein. The top ten hold 2.4% of the sample, which has some 350,000 distinct CDR3 sequences, approximately 18% seen once. The sequenced sample was peripheral blood. The origin of the receptors is an adult woman with stable Graves' hyperthyroidism.

To note about this clonotype: A much larger clone lies a single base off, so this may be a read error. This chain uses TRBV15 with TRBJ2-5; 10 bases agree with TRBD2. The CDR3 totals 18 residues. Per the germline V gene, CDR1 is LNHNV and CDR2 is YYDKDF (reference sequence). In DNA, the CDR3 is TGTGCCACCAGCAGAGGTGGCCTAGCGGGAGCACACCAAGCGACCCAGTACTTC. Residues: CATSRGGLAGAHQATQYF.

This clonotype was detected ten times or more. This rearrangement joins TRBV7-2 to TRBJ2-7, with 10 bases identical to TRBD1. CDR1 is SGHTA and CDR2 is FQGNSA in the germline V gene. This CDR3 spans 18 amino acids. With 1 base clipped from V and 4 bases from J, the junction kept 13 bases outside the gene matches. This chain's CDR3 is CASSLGGAGTGVRYEQYF. Written as DNA, the CDR3 is TGTGCCAGCAGCTTAGGCGGAGCTGGGACAGGGGTGAGGTACGAGCAGTACTTC.

The V and J genes are TRBV6-1 and TRBJ2-7, with TRBD1 matching over 7 bases. The CDR3 sequence is 14 residues long. V gave up 6 bases and J gave up 1 base; unmatched junction bases: 6. The V gene's germline CDR1 is MNHNS and CDR2 SASEGT. The CDR3 sequence is CASSPGDRSYEQYF. The CDR3 region has the DNA TGTGCCAGCAGCCCAGGGGACAGATCCTACGAGCAGTACTTC.

This clonotype was picked up many times. The chain carries TRBV7-9 and TRBJ2-2; the match to TRBD2 covers 10 bases. The germline CDR1 and CDR2 sequences are SEHNR and FQNEAQ (reference sequence). The V gene end was trimmed by 2 bases and the J gene end by 4 bases; junction bases not matched to a gene: 10. The CDR3 spans 18 residues. CDR3 sequence reads: CASSLMASGRSTTGELFF. CDR3 nucleotide sequence: TGTGCCAGCAGCTTAATGGCTAGCGGGAGATCGACCACCGGGGAGCTGTTTTTT.

The rearrangement links TRBV20-1 to TRBJ2-7; TRBD2 matches 7 bases. V was pared by 6 bases and J by 6 bases, with 11 bases of the junction left unmatched. Germline assignment: CDR1 DFQATT and CDR2 SNEGSKA (reference sequence). The CDR3 consists of 13 residues. The CDR3 here is CSAWTRSIPEQYF. In nucleotides, the CDR3 is TGCAGTGCGTGGACTAGATCTATTCCCGAGCAGTACTTC.

This clonotype was seen ten or more times. V gene TRBV30 combines with J gene TRBJ1-5; TRBD1 agrees at 8 bases. The V and J ends lost 0 bases and 2 bases, in that order; junction bases with no gene match: 3. The CDR3 sequence is 15 residues long. The germline V gene encodes CDR1 GTSNPN and CDR2 SVGIG (reference sequence). The CDR3 region is CAWSVGTGRNQPQHF. CDR3 nucleotides: TGTGCCTGGAGTGTAGGGACAGGACGCAATCAGCCCCAGCATTTT.

This clonotype was seen at least ten times. This rearrangement joins TRBV6-2 or TRBV6-3 to TRBJ1-2; D gene unclear. The V gene's germline CDR1 is MNHEY and CDR2 SVGEGT. Between the trimmed V and J ends, which lost 0 bases and 4 bases, there was a span of 12 bases. The length of the CDR3 is 15 residues. CDR3 bases: TGTGCCAGCAGTTACTCGTATGACCCTTTCTATGGCTACACCTTC. It yields the protein CASSYSYDPFYGYTF.

This clonotype was counted ten times or more. A read error is possible here, since a much larger clone lies one base away. The chain recombines TRBV7-2 with TRBJ1-6; D is unclear. The CDR3 consists of 15 residues. Looked up from germline, CDR1 is SGHTA and CDR2 is FQGNSA. As DNA, the CDR3 is TGTGCCAGCAGCTTAATGGCCGGACTGGGTTCACACCTCCACTTT. Its translation: CASSLMAGLGSHLHF.

In its sample, this clonotype was seen once. The rearrangement joins TRBV6-5 to TRBJ1-2, with D possibly matching TRBD1 (6 bases). Trimming took 4 bases from V and 5 from J, leaving 11 bases between them. The CDR3 sequence is 13 residues long. Germline lookup yields CDR1 MNHEY and CDR2 SVGAGI. CDR3 sequence reads: CASSSAGEYGYTF. CDR3 bases: TGTGCCAGCAGTTCGGCAGGGGAATATGGCTACACCTTC.

This clonotype was counted a few times. The rearrangement links TRBV20-1 to TRBJ2-7; 7 bases align to TRBD1. V shed 6 bases and J 1 base; nucleotides not matched to a gene: 6. Per germline, CDR1 DFQATT and CDR2 SNEGSKA (reference sequence). CDR3 length equals 13 residues. CDR3 bases: TGCAGTGCAACCGACAGGGCATCCTACGAGCAGTACTTC. Translating it yields CSATDRASYEQYF.

This clonotype was recorded at least ten times. The gene calls are TRBV7-9 and TRBJ2-7; TRBD1 matches 7 bases. Germline lookup yields CDR1 SEHNR and CDR2 FQNEAQ (reference sequence). With V trimmed by 5 bases and J by 2 bases, 9 bases remained unmatched. CDR3 length: 15 amino acids. CDR3 in DNA: TGTGCCAGCAGCACGAGGGACAGAGGAACCTACGAGCAGTACTTC. Its protein product is CASSTRDRGTYEQYF. Complete variable domain (other parts from reference TRBV7-9 and TRBJ2-7): DTGVSQNPRHKITKRGQNVTFRCDPISEHNRLYWYRQTLGQGPEFLTYFQNEAQLEKSRLLSDRFSAERPKGSFSTLEIQRTEQGDSAMYLCASSTRDRGTYEQYFGPGTRLTVT.

This clonotype was found a few times. This sequence may be a read error, since a much larger clone differs from it by one base. V gene TRBV28 combines with J gene TRBJ1-2, with D possibly being TRBD1 (6 bases). This CDR3 is built from 11 residues. V was shortened by 7 bases and J by 11 bases, with 14 bases between the two germline ends. Germline V gene sequence: CDR1 MDHEN, CDR2 SYDVKM. The CDR3 nucleotides are TGTGCCAGCACCGCGGACAGTTTTTACACCTTC. Translation: CASTADSFYTF.

In the case of this clonotype: A much larger clone differs from this one at a single base, so this may be a read error. The conserved final phenylalanine or tryptophan is absent from the CDR3, which likely points to a read error. The V call is TRBV3-1, the J call TRBJ2-7; D not resolved. The CDR3 runs 15 residues. Trimming removed 0 bases at V and 4 bases at J, with 13 bases between. Germline V lookup: CDR1 LGHDT, CDR2 YNNKEL (reference sequence). CDR3: CASSQEEHYPYEQYS. DNA for the CDR3: TGTGCCAGCAGCCAAGAAGAGCACTACCCGTACGAGCAGTACTCC.

This clonotype was detected many times. V gene TRBV7-2 combines with J gene TRBJ1-1, with no clear D. The germline V and J ends were trimmed by 5 bases and 0 bases, with 22 bases remaining between them. CDR3 length: 18 amino acids. Germline V gene data show CDR1 as SGHTA and CDR2 as FQGNSA. The chain's CDR3 is CASSLRPSLGTVNTEAFF. In DNA, the CDR3 is TGTGCCAGCAGCCTACGCCCATCACTCGGAACTGTGAACACTGAAGCTTTCTTT.

The chain links TRBV9 to TRBJ2-7; TRBD1 agrees at 9 bases. This CDR3 has 15 residues. Per germline, CDR1 SGDLS and CDR2 YYNGEE. Trimming removed 4 bases from V and 3 bases from J; junction bases left unmatched: 8. The CDR3 sequence: CASSRRDRVSYEQYV. DNA for the CDR3: TGTGCCAGCAGCCGTCGGGACAGGGTTAGCTACGAGCAGTACGTC.

At least ten counts were recorded for this clonotype. The chain couples TRBV27 to TRBJ2-7, with D tentatively TRBD2 (6 bases). CDR3 size: 14 residues. Germline values: CDR1 MNHEY, CDR2 SMNVEV (reference sequence). Trimming stripped 2 bases from V and 0 bases from J, with 8 bases between. The CDR3 region is CASSLGGFSYEQYF. In nucleotides, the CDR3 is TGTGCCAGCAGTTTAGGGGGGTTCTCCTACGAGCAGTACTTC.

The sample holds a few counts of this clonotype. The chain employs TRBV6-1 and TRBJ2-5; no clear D gene. Trimming removed 6 bases at V and 2 bases at J, with 13 bases between. This CDR3 has 14 amino acids. Germline assignment: CDR1 MNHNS and CDR2 SASEGT. CDR3 residues: CASRGWTAQETQYF. The DNA of the CDR3 is TGTGCCAGCAGGGGTTGGACGGCTCAAGAGACCCAGTACTTC.

This clonotype has a count of ten or more. The V gene is TRBV11-2, the J gene TRBJ1-5; the D is unclear. Between the trimmed V and J ends, which lost 1 base and 2 bases, there was a span of 12 bases. The germline V gene encodes CDR1 SGHAT and CDR2 FQNNGV. CDR3 length equals 16 residues. The CDR3 DNA follows: TGTGCCAGCAGCTTAGGATTGAGGGAACGCAATCAGCCCCAGCATTTT. It encodes CASSLGLRERNQPQHF.

There are a few counts of this clonotype. The rearrangement joins TRBV6-1 to TRBJ2-4; TRBD2 is a possible D gene (7 bases). Germline assignment: CDR1 MNHNS and CDR2 SASEGT. The CDR3 is 15 amino acids. The ends were cut back, 7 bases at V and 5 bases at J, with 18 bases in the middle. The CDR3 region is CASNRGPSGQNIQYF. The CDR3 nucleotides read TGTGCCAGCAACCGGGGGCCTAGCGGACAAAACATTCAGTACTTC.

This clonotype was seen only a few times. The chain carries TRBV3-1 and TRBJ1-1; D gene uncertain. The germline V gene encodes CDR1 LGHDT and CDR2 YNNKEL (reference sequence). V dropped 0 bases and J dropped 11 bases, with 7 bases sitting between them. This CDR3 comprises 11 residues. The chain's CDR3 is CASSQEGPAFF. The CDR3 DNA is TGTGCCAGCAGCCAAGAAGGTCCGGCTTTCTTT.

This clonotype was counted ten times or more. The rearrangement links TRBV20-1 to TRBJ1-1, with no clear D. The length of the CDR3 is 13 residues. Per germline, CDR1 DFQATT and CDR2 SNEGSKA (reference sequence). V was trimmed by 2 bases and J by 0 bases, leaving 7 bases between them. CDR3 nucleotides: TGCAGTGCTAGACAGTTCATGAACACTGAAGCTTTCTTT. Translated: CSARQFMNTEAFF.

Concerning this clonotype: A single base separates this from a much larger clone, so it may be a read error. The CDR3 nucleotides are TGTGCCAGCACTGGACAGGCAAAAGAGACCCGGTACTTC. This codes for CASTGQAKETRYF. The chain has TRBV3-1 and TRBJ2-5; TRBD1 matches 7 bases. This CDR3 has 13 residues. Germline V gene data show CDR1 as LGHDT and CDR2 as YNNKEL (reference sequence).

The sample holds many counts of this clonotype. The rearrangement joins TRBV19 to TRBJ1-5, with a tentative D call TRBD1 (6 bases). The V end lost 1 base, the J end lost 4 bases, and 14 bases lay between the germline ends. This CDR3 has 16 residues. Germline V gene data show CDR1 as LNHDA and CDR2 as SQIVND (reference sequence). Here the CDR3 reads CASSIGQGFGNQPQHF. The CDR3 region has the DNA TGTGCCAGTAGTATAGGGCAGGGGTTCGGGAATCAGCCCCAGCATTTT.

This clonotype was found many times. J is TRBJ1-1 and V is TRBV12-5; maybe TRBD1 (6 bases). V shed 0 bases and J shed 5 bases, with 10 bases lying between them. The germline V gene has CDR1 LGHNT and CDR2 FRNRAP. The CDR3 extends over 14 amino acids. CDR3 coding DNA: TGTGCTAGTGGTTTGGTAGGGGGGCGGACTGAAGCTTTCTTT. This translates into CASGLVGGRTEAFF.

In this sample, this clonotype turned up many times. The chain is built from TRBV11-2 and TRBJ2-7; D not certain. V was cut by 1 base and J by 0 bases, with 10 bases left in between. Germline V lookup: CDR1 SGHAT, CDR2 FQNNGV. There are 15 residues in the CDR3. The CDR3 spells CASSLVSDSSYEQYF. The CDR3 nucleotides are TGTGCCAGCAGCTTAGTGTCGGATAGCTCCTACGAGCAGTACTTC. Using reference TRBV11-2 and TRBJ2-7 for the parts outside the CDR3, the full variable domain is EAGVAQSPRYKIIEKRQSVAFWCNPISGHATLYWYQQILGQGPKLLIQFQNNGVVDDSQLPKDRFSAERLKGVDSTLKIQPAKLEDSAVYLCASSLVSDSSYEQYFGPGTRLTVT.

Ten or more counts support this clonotype. Here the CDR3 DNA reads TGTGCCAGCAGTTTAAGGGAGCGGAGCTACGAGCAGTACTTC. Translated, it gives CASSLRERSYEQYF. V and J are TRBV12-3 or TRBV12-4 and TRBJ2-7; D possibly corresponds to TRBD2 (5 bases). Between the trimmed V and J ends, which lost 2 bases and 3 bases, there was a span of 11 bases. This CDR3 has 14 amino acids.